This T cell receptor (beta chain) was profiled in a study of pediatric ulcerative colitis (dated by TCRdb to between 2019 and 2020). Concerning the study at large: Among the ulcerative colitis patients, seven had pancolitis and two had left-sided colitis, and histology in every patient was consistent with ulcerative colitis. From eight or nine newly diagnosed, treatment-naive pediatric ulcerative colitis patients and a handful of non-IBD control children, paired blood and rectal samples were collected. By Pediatric Ulcerative Colitis Activity Index, a couple of patients had mild disease, several had moderate disease and three had acute severe colitis. Results the study describes overall, beyond this receptor: Because repertoires came from total lymphocyte DNA, patterns in rare subsets such as regulatory T cells may not be reflected. For technical reasons, the blood samples of a couple of patients yielded substantially fewer templates, so those samples were excluded from the blood-rectal overlap analysis. Significantly higher autologous blood-rectal clonal overlap was found in ulcerative colitis patients than in controls, which suggested increased T cell trafficking to inflamed tissue. Blood-derived T cells may have been included in the rectal pinch biopsies, particularly in patients with overt colitis. Features of the rectal repertoire distinguished controls, mild-moderate colitis patients and acute severe colitis patients, and in acute severe colitis, rectal diversity was reduced because of clonal expansions. A couple of rectal CDR3 clonotypes turned up in every ulcerative colitis patient but in none of the controls. The healthy control group was small, consisting of only a few individuals.

Through the immunoSEQ TRB Survey service, multiplex V and J primers were used to amplify rearranged CDR3 beta regions from genomic DNA. Survey-level sequencing depth of up to 500,000 reads per sample was used to keep depth equal across samples. The libraries were purified, combined into pools and sequenced with Illumina technology. The paper's data handling went like this. Productive clonality, sample overlap, pairwise scatters, CDR3 beta length, V/D/J gene usage and productiveness were all assessed with the immunoSEQ online tools. Alongside Shannon and Simpson indices, calculated diversity was computed as the number of unique rearrangements divided by total templates, multiplied by 100. For principal component analysis, Z-score normalized data were analyzed with the R prcomp function and the ggbiplot package. Blood-rectal clonal overlap within each subject was quantified with Morisita's index. TCRdb obtained this table from immuneACCESS and retained in-frame rearrangements with V and J assigned. These tables miss some clones; where compared with another copy, unresolved V genes account for less than half of the shortfall, and the remainder is unexplained. Clone size and the V and J calls come from that table; the DNA yielded D and trimming. The sample records 15,000 to 20,000 clones, about 76% of which are singletons. Roughly 3.2% of the sample is taken by the ten largest.

One to two pinch biopsies were taken from the rectum for research during colonoscopy. Ulcerative colitis patients had received no immunosuppressive medication before the diagnostic colonoscopy. Rectal biopsies were digested with proteinase K before DNA isolation. The Wizard kit (Promega) was used to extract genomic DNA from the blood and intestinal samples. For this clone: No antigen is known for it. No clone much larger than this one lies a single base away; base qualities are absent.

The material sequenced was gut tissue. This sequence was found in a girl aged 5 to 17 with moderate ulcerative colitis.

The CDR3 amino acid sequence is: CASSLGSLAGGRYNEQFF. At the DNA level, the sequence is TGTGCCAGCAGCTTAGGGTCTCTAGCGGGAGGGCGATACAATGAGCAGTTCTTC. The chain links TRBV7-3 with TRBJ2-1, and 12 bases in between align with TRBD2. Including the terminal cysteine and phenylalanine, the CDR3 comprises 18 residues. Of the read, only the CDR3 DNA is kept; its 54 bases are in frame from base 1. CDR1 and CDR2 are drawn from the germline V gene: SGHTA, FQGTGA. The V end gives up 2 bases and the J end 4 bases, leaving 9 bases in the junction not matched to a gene. Here the CDR3 is joined to the reference TRBV7-3 and TRBJ2-1 genes, and the full variable domain is: GAGVSQTPSNKVTEKGKYVELRCDPISGHTALYWYRQSLGQGPEFLIYFQGTGAADDSGLPNDRFFAVRPEGSVSTLKIQRTERGDSAVYLCASSLGSLAGGRYNEQFFGPGTRLTVL.